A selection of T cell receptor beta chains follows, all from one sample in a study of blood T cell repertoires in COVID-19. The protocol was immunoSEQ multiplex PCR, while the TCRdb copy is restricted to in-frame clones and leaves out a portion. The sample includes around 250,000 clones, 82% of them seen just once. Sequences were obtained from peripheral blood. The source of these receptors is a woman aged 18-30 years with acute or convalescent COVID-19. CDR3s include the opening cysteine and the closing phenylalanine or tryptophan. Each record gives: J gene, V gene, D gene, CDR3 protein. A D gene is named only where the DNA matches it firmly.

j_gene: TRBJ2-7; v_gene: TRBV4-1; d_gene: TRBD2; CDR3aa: CASSQEGAGVGYEQYF
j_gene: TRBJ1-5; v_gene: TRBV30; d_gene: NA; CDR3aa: CAWGSDNHQPQHF
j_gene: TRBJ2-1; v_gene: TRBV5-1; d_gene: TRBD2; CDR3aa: CASSLGGTTYNEQFF
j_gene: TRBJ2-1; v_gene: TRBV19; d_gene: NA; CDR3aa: CASTPTRSSYNEQFF
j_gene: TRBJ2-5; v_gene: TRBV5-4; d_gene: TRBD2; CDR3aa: CASRGEDFQETQYF
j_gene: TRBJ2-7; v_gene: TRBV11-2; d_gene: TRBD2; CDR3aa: CASTPPMLAGGREQYF
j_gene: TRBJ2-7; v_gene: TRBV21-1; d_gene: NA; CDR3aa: CASVGHLSYEQYF
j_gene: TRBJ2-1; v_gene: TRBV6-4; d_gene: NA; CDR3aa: CASSGGGSSYNEQFF
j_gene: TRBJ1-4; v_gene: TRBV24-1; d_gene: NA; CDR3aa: CATSDTGRGDEKLFF
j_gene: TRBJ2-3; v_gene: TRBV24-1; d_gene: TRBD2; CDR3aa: CATSDPPCGREALISTDTQYF
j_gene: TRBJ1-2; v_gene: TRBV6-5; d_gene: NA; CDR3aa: CASSYRRGSNYGYTF
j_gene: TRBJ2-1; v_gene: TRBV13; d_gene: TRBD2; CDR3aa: CASGGGLAGVTAWGEQFF
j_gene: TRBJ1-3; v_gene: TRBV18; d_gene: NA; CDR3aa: CASSPGSLSGNTIYF
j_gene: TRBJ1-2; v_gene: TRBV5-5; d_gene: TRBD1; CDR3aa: CASSWGVPGQGAGGYTF
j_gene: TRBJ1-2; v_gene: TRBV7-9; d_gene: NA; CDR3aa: CASRETAANYGYTF
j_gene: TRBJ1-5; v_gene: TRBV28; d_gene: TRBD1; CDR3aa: CASSDVTGVGNQPQHF
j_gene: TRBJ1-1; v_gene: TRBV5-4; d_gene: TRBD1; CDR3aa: CASSLRTGDTEAFF
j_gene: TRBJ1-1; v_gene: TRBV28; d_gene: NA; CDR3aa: CASSPTKLNTEAFF
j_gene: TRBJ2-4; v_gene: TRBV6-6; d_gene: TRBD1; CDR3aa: CASSKDRGWNIQYF
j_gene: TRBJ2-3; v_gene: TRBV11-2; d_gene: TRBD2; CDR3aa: CASRTSGRVRGTDTQYF
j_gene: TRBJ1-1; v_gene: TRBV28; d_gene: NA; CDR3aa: CASSALQGNTEAFF
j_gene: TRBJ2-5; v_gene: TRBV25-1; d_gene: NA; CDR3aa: CASSGYLETQYF
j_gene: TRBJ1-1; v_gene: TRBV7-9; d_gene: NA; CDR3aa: CASSLEDRVTEAFF
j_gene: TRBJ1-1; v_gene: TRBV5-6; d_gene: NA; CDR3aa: CASSLVPGPGLNNTEAFF
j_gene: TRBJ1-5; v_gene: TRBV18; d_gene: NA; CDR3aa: CASSPGQPDQPQHF
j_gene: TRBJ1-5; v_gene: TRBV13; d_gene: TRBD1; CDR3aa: CASSSSGQGAGQPQHF
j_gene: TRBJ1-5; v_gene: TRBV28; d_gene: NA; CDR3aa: CASIIGGVWGPNSNQPQHF
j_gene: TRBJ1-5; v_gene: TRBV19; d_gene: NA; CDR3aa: CASRSSNQPQHF
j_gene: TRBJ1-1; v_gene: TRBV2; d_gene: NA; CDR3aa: CASSEGQGNTEAFF
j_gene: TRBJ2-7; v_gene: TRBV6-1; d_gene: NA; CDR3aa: CASSEARTGSWRETYEQYF
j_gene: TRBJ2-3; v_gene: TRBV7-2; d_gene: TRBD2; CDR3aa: CASGVLAGSTDTQYF
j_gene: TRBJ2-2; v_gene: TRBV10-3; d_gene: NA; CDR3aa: CANGGVGELFF
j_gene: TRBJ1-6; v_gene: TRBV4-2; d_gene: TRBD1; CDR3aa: CASSHGQGAYDLHF
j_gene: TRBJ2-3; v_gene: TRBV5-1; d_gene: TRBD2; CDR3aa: CASSFTSSGTTDTQYF
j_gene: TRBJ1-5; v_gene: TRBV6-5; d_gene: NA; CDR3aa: CASSTQGSQPQHF
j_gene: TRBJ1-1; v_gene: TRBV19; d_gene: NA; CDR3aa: CASSTGGRNTEAFF
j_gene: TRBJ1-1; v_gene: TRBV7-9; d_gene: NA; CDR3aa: CASSTGYYTEAFF
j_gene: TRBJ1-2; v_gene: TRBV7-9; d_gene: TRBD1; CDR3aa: CASSLTGGPGTF
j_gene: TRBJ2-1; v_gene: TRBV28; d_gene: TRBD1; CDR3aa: CASSDRGGDVDNEQFF
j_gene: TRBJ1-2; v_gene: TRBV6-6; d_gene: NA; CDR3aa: CASRAGSNYGYTF
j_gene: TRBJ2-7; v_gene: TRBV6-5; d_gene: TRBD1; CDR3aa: CASSYLGTGGREQYF
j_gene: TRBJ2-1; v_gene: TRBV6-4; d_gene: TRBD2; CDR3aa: CASSQREGSYNEQFF
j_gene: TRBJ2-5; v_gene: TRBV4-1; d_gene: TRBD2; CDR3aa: CASSPGLAGGEETQYF
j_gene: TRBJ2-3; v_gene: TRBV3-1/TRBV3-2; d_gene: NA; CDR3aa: CASSPYRERDTQYF
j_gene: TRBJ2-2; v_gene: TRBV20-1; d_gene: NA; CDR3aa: CSASSRDTGELFF
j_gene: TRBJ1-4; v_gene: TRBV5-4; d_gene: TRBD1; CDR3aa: CASSFAGGNEKLFF
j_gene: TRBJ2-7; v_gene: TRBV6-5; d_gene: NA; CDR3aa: CASSAGPYEQYF
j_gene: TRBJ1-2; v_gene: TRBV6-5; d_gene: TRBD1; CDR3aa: CATYRDRVGGYTF
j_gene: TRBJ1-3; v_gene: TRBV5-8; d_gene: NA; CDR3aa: CASSLGYIGDGNTIYF
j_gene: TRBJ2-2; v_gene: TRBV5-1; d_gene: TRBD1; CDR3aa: CASRGTENTGELFF
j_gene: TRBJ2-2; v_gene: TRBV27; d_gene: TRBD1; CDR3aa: CASSLTGGFVAGELFF